These 8 T cell receptor beta chains were sequenced from one sample in a study of blood T cell repertoires in COVID-19. Measured with immunoSEQ multiplex PCR; TCRdb has only the in-frame clones, and not every one. The profile shows 250,000 to 350,000 clones, around nine tenths of them singletons. The sample comprised peripheral blood. The origin of the receptors is a woman in her 40s who had recovered from COVID-19.

The chain is built from TRBV7-9 and TRBJ2-7, with D unclear. The germline V gene encodes CDR1 SEHNR and CDR2 FQNEAQ (reference sequence). Between the trimmed V and J ends, which lost 5 bases and 3 bases, there was a span of 11 bases. The CDR3 has 13 residues. The CDR3 here is CASSQRPIYEQYF. In DNA, the CDR3 is TGTGCCAGCAGCCAGAGGCCCATCTACGAGCAGTACTTC.

The chain combines TRBV4-1 with TRBJ2-2, with 11 bases identical to TRBD1. The CDR3 contains 18 residues. Unmatched junction bases numbered 9, after V lost 4 bases and J lost 2 bases. Germline values: CDR1 MGHRA, CDR2 YSYEKL. The chain's CDR3 is CASSPPPGTGGNTGELFF. In DNA, the CDR3 is TGCGCCAGCAGCCCGCCGCCCGGGACAGGGGGTAACACCGGGGAGCTGTTTTTT.

The chain couples TRBV6-6 to TRBJ2-3, with 7 bases that match TRBD2. This CDR3 region has 20 residues. J gave up 0 bases and V 6 bases, and 21 bases lay outside the gene matches. Germline V lookup: CDR1 MNHNY, CDR2 SVGAGI (reference sequence). CDR3 sequence reads: CASSAYMGGDGDLSTDTQYF. CDR3 DNA sequence: TGTGCCAGCAGCGCATATATGGGGGGGGACGGGGACCTTAGCACAGATACGCAGTATTTT.

V is TRBV3-1 (or the pseudogene TRBV3-2) and J is TRBJ2-3; the D is unclear. Germline CDR1 and CDR2: LGHDT and YNNKEL (reference sequence). The CDR3 sequence is 13 residues long. Trimming took off 3 bases at V and 4 bases at J, with 8 bases between the two ends. The CDR3: CASSQFGPDTQYF. The CDR3 DNA follows: TGTGCCAGCAGCCAGTTTGGGCCAGATACGCAGTATTTT.

This rearrangement joins TRBV2 to TRBJ2-7, with D possibly matching TRBD2 (6 bases). V dropped 11 bases and J dropped 0 bases, with 17 bases sitting between them. The germline V gene has CDR1 SNHLY and CDR2 FYNNEI. The CDR3 covers 14 residues. CDR3 protein: CAGKGLSSSYEQYF. Written as DNA, the CDR3 is TGTGCCGGAAAGGGACTGTCAAGCTCCTACGAGCAGTACTTC.

This chain links TRBV30 with TRBJ2-5, with D perhaps TRBD2 (6 bases). Germline values: CDR1 GTSNPN, CDR2 SVGIG (reference sequence). The V end lost 2 bases, the J end lost 3 bases, and 10 bases lay between the germline ends. This CDR3 is 13 amino acids long. For the CDR3, the DNA is TGTGCCTGGAGTTTTGGAGGGAAAGAGACCCAGTACTTC. This translates into CAWSFGGKETQYF.

The gene calls are TRBV3-1 (or the pseudogene TRBV3-2) and TRBJ2-7, with TRBD1 matching over 10 bases. This CDR3 is 15 amino acids long. The germline V gene has CDR1 LGHDT and CDR2 YNNKEL (reference sequence). J gave up 0 bases and V 5 bases, and 4 bases lay outside the gene matches. CDR3 DNA sequence: TGTGCCAGCAGCAAGGGACAGGGGTTCTCCTACGAGCAGTACTTC. Protein product: CASSKGQGFSYEQYF.

This sequence joins TRBV27 and TRBJ2-4; D is uncertain. CDR1 MNHEY and CDR2 SMNVEV come from the germline V gene (reference sequence). This CDR3 has 16 residues. With 1 base removed from V and 0 bases from J, the gap between germline ends came to 10 bases. CDR3 region: CASSLYGDLAKNIQYF. Written as DNA, the CDR3 is TGTGCCAGCAGTTTATATGGCGACTTAGCCAAAAACATTCAGTACTTC.